Listed here is a single T cell receptor (beta chain). Its target is not known. UMIs that had a 6-nucleotide sample barcode were put in using template switching. Each CDR3 protein gets one entry in TCRdb, which reprocessed the 5' RACE reads and gives no DNA. The sample includes about 330,000 distinct CDR3 sequences. The entry originates in a study of monozygotic twins with inflammatory bowel disease. The CDR3 sequence is 12 residues long. Study-wide points: On the inverse Simpson index, IBD patients scored lower for TCRbeta diversity than healthy co-twins.

This sequence originates from a human donor with ulcerative colitis or Crohn's disease, or a healthy co-twin of an affected twin (not recorded which). The chain combines TRBV12-3 or TRBV12-4 with TRBJ2-6. Specimen: blood. CDR3 in amino acids: CASMRGANVLTF.